These 8 T cell receptor beta chains came from one sample sequenced in a study of response to subunit inactivated influenza vaccine. In TCRdb, the RT-PCR reads were re-called with MiXCR into one record per CDR3 protein. The data show more than 500,000 distinct CDR3 sequences, around 11% seen once. These data also formed part of another study, on T cells expressing NK-cell markers. That work states: The authors made TCR beta cDNA libraries by 5'RACE template switching. This switching added a universal primer site and UMIs.

The material sequenced was PBMCs from blood, taken on the day of vaccination. All receptors come from a man aged 45-65 years who received an inactivated influenza vaccine.

In its sample, this clonotype was seen a few times. The gene calls are TRBV7-2 and TRBJ2-7, with 7 bases identical to TRBD1. The CDR3 extends over 14 amino acids. The V segment lost 3 bases and the J segment 6 bases; nucleotides outside the gene matches: 8. CDR1 and CDR2 (germline): SGHTA, FQGNSA. CDR3 DNA: TGTGCCAGCAGCTTGGACAGGAATCCCTCCGAGCAGTACTTC. Translation: CASSLDRNPSEQYF.

This clonotype was recorded a few times. The chain joins TRBV25-1 to TRBJ2-1, with 10 bases aligning to TRBD2. Trimming at V came to 6 bases and at J to 4 bases, leaving 6 bases not matched to a gene. Germline lookup yields CDR1 MGHDK and CDR2 SYGVNS. This CDR3 has 15 amino acids. CDR3 in amino acids: CASSEPGLAYNEQFF. As DNA, the CDR3 is TGTGCCAGCAGCGAACCGGGACTAGCGTACAATGAGCAGTTCTTC. Together with reference TRBV25-1 and TRBJ2-1, the CDR3 gives the full variable domain: EADIYQTPRYLVIGTGKKITLECSQTMGHDKMYWYQQDPGMELHLIHYSYGVNSTEKGDLSSESTVSRIRTEHFPLTLESARPSHTSQYLCASSEPGLAYNEQFFGPGTRLTVL.

The sample holds a few counts of this clonotype. The chain carries TRBV12-3 or TRBV12-4 and TRBJ1-2; D gene unclear. Trimming stripped 3 bases from V and 2 bases from J, with 13 bases between. The CDR3 loop spans 15 amino acids. The CDR3 loop reads CASSFGKPLNYGYTF. The CDR3 DNA sequence: TGTGCCAGCAGTTTCGGGAAGCCCCTCAACTATGGCTACACCTTC.

The rearrangement links TRBV5-1 to TRBJ1-1; no firm D call. The CDR3 sequence is 11 residues long. Trimming pared 3 bases from V and 8 bases from J, leaving 8 bases between. CDR1 and CDR2 from the germline V gene are SGHRS and YFSETQ. The CDR3 DNA is TGCGCCAGCAGCTGGGAGGGCGAAGCTTTCTTT. It is translated as CASSWEGEAFF.

The J gene is TRBJ2-1, the V gene TRBV6-2 or TRBV6-3, with D unclear. Germline V CDR1 and CDR2: MNHEY, SVGEGT. The CDR3 covers 12 residues. Between the trimmed V and J ends, which lost 5 bases and 6 bases, there was a span of 8 bases. The CDR3 is CASSNSLNEQFF. The CDR3 DNA follows: TGTGCCAGCAGTAACAGCCTCAATGAGCAGTTCTTC.

The chain joins TRBV12-3 or TRBV12-4 to TRBJ2-3; 15 bases align to TRBD2. The length of the CDR3 is 16 residues. The ends lost 9 bases at V and 4 bases at J; junction bases unmatched: 8. The CDR3: CASRTSGRAQADTQYF. CDR3 nucleotide sequence: TGTGCCAGTAGGACTAGCGGGAGGGCCCAGGCAGATACGCAGTATTTT.

Only a few counts were recorded for this clonotype. The gene calls are TRBV10-3 and TRBJ2-2, with TRBD1 matching 7 bases. The germline V gene has CDR1 ENHRY and CDR2 SYGVKD. This CDR3 has 14 residues. V dropped 11 bases and J dropped 7; count of bases not matched to a gene: 13. This CDR3 reads CAVEPGGFNGELFF. The CDR3 DNA is TGTGCCGTCGAGCCAGGGGGTTTTAACGGGGAGCTGTTTTTT.

This clonotype showed up just a few times. This sequence joins TRBV7-8 and TRBJ2-2; no clear D gene. V shed 5 bases and J shed 3 bases, with 16 bases lying between them. The CDR3 is 16 amino acids. Germline lookup yields CDR1 SGHVS and CDR2 FQNEAQ. The CDR3 spells CASSAQSFRYTGELFF. CDR3 DNA sequence: TGTGCCAGCAGCGCCCAAAGTTTCCGCTACACCGGGGAGCTGTTTTTT.